A selection of T cell receptor beta chains follows, all from one sample in a study of Graves' ophthalmopathy and Graves' hyperthyroidism. TCRdb reanalysed the multiplex PCR reads using MiXCR and keeps one entry per CDR3 protein. The repertoire includes about 210,000 distinct CDR3 sequences, about 32% of them detected once, and approximately 9.6% sits in the top ten. Sample: peripheral blood. The receptors derive from a man aged 50 or older with Graves' ophthalmopathy. Each CDR3 is given with its conserved first and last residue. Fields, in order: J gene, V gene, CDR3 protein.

TRBJ1-2 TRBV30 CAWKAARRGGYTF
TRBJ2-5 TRBV6-2/TRBV6-3 CASSYPPTEGRRQETQYF
TRBJ1-2 TRBV6-2/TRBV6-3 CASSSGMDGAYGYTF
TRBJ1-4 TRBV29-1 CSVDSGQGGEKLFF
TRBJ2-5 TRBV5-1 CASSGAGQGTRETQYF
TRBJ2-7 TRBV6-1 CASSDPTLSYEQYF
TRBJ2-7 TRBV24-1 CATRCPRVGPYEQYF
TRBJ2-7 TRBV6-5 CASSFLPPKQYF
TRBJ1-2 TRBV6-2/TRBV6-3 CASIPTGANYGYTF
TRBJ2-5 TRBV7-6 CASSPPLGQETQYF
TRBJ1-1 TRBV18 CASSPAGHSNTEAFF
TRBJ2-5 TRBV28 CASSPKTSGSQTQYF
TRBJ2-2 TRBV6-1 CAGIRAGELFF
TRBJ2-7 TRBV7-8 CASAVGGAYEQYF
TRBJ1-1 TRBV29-1 CSVQTGGMSTEAFF
TRBJ1-1 TRBV20-1 CSALRGAGTEAFF
TRBJ2-7 TRBV7-8 CASSTQDHEQYF
TRBJ1-2 TRBV6-5 CASSSQTANYGYTF
TRBJ1-6 TRBV7-2 CASSSRTGEDNSPLHF
TRBJ2-7 TRBV10-3 CAITDAEVAYEQYF
TRBJ1-2 TRBV11-2 CASSGGQEDYGYTF
TRBJ1-5 TRBV15 CATSRDAPPRSPQHF
TRBJ2-7 TRBV28 CASSLTGGGSYEQYF
TRBJ2-7 TRBV7-2 CASSPGASGIYEQYF
TRBJ2-2 TRBV25-1 CASSAYQGGVTNTGELFF
TRBJ2-2 TRBV15 CATSRDWVRRISTGELFF